The TCR beta chain described here comes from a study of cytomegalovirus exposure and HLA in healthy donors. In the PCR, 60 Vbeta and 13 Jbeta primers were used. Using immunoSEQ multiplex PCR, the repertoire was profiled, and TCRdb retains in-frame clones only, with some absent. The sample shows approximately 210,000 clones, about nine tenths of them seen only once. Of note for this clone: Its antigen is unidentified.

Whole-study findings and limits: V- and J-gene trimming in TCR beta was tied to a missense DCLRE1C variant by an analysis performed later. Reports credit the classifier with highly specific, highly sensitive diagnosis of cytomegalovirus status. Several top significant clusters appeared, in a later analysis, to be linked to common viral pathogens. It was confirmed in vitro that three of the CMV-associated chains were specific for CMV antigens.

This receptor was identified in a man aged 25 to 40 in good health and CMV-seronegative. The sample consisted of PBMCs.

CDR3 bases: TGTGCCAGCAGTTCTCTACAGGGGGCCAGTAATAGCAATCAGCCCCAGCATTTT. It encodes CASSSLQGASNSNQPQHF. The rearrangement joins TRBV27 to TRBJ1-5; TRBD1 matches 9 bases. The CDR3 runs 18 residues. Trimming removed 4 bases from V and 0 bases from J; junction bases left unmatched: 10. The germline CDR1 and CDR2 sequences are MNHEY and SMNVEV (reference sequence).